This T cell receptor (beta chain) was sequenced in a study of vaccination effects on CD4 cells after COVID-19. The study's findings and limits: Mainly new clones induced by vaccination were found among post-vaccine spike-reactive clones in convalescents. The study, lacking early post-infection timepoints, had few convalescent patients.

Trimming shortened V by 1 base and J by 5 bases, and 9 bases separated the two germline ends. This CDR3 contains 13 residues. On this clone itself: What it binds is unknown.

In the ViraFEST assay, antigen-specific CD4+ clonotypes were identified by expansion after peptide-pool stimulation. Following a roughly 9-day culture, CD4+ T cells were purified. This individual contracted SARS-CoV-2 between March and December 2020, as verified by PCR. After about 2 million PBMC were placed in each well, they were cultured with around 10 IU/ml IL-2 and roughly 10 ug/ml peptides. Some clones are missing from TCRdb's copy, which holds only in-frame ones; the method was immunoSEQ multiplex PCR. Of roughly 57,000 clones listed, 65% to 80% were seen once; the top ten hold 4.5% to 7%. The rearrangement uses TRBV12-3 or TRBV12-4 and TRBJ2-7; D remains ambiguous. The sequence derives from a human donor who had a prior SARS-CoV-2 infection. The sequences come from CD4+ T cells from PBMCs cultured with HIV peptides, collected before COVID-19 vaccination. Subset: HIV-1 Nef peptide pool negative control/reference culture. For the CDR3, the DNA is TGTGCCAGCAGTTTAGGGGCGGACGACGAGCAGTACTTC. It encodes CASSLGADDEQYF.